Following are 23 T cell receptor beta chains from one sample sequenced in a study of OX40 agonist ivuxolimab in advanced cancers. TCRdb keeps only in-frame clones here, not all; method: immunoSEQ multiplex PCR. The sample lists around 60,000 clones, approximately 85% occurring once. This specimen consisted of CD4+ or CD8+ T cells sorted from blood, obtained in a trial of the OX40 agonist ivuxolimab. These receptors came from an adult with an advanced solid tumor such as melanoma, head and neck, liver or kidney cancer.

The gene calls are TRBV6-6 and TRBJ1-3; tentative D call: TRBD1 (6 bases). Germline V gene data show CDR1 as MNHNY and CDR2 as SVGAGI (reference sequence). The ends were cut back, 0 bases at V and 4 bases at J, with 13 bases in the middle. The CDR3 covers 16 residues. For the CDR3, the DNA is TGTGCCAGCAGTTACTCGGGAGGGACAAAAGGAAACACCATATATTTT. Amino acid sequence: CASSYSGGTKGNTIYF.

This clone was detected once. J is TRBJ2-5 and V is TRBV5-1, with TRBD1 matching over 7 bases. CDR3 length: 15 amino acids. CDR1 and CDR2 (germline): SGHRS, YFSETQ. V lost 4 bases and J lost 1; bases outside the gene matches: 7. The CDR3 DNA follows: TGCGCCAGCAGCCCCGGACAGGCGGGCCAAGAGACCCAGTACTTC. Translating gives CASSPGQAGQETQYF.

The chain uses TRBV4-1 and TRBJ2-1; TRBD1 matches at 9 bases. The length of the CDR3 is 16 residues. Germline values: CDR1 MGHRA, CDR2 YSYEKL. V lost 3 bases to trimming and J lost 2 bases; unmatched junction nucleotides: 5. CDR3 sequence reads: CASSQDRQGAYNEQFF. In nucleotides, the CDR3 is TGCGCCAGCAGCCAGGACCGACAGGGGGCCTACAATGAGCAGTTCTTC.

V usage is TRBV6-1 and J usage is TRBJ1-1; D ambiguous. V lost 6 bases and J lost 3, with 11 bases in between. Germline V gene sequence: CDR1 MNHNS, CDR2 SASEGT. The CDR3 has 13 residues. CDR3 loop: CASRVGRDTEAFF. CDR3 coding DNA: TGTGCCAGCAGAGTCGGCCGGGACACTGAAGCTTTCTTT.

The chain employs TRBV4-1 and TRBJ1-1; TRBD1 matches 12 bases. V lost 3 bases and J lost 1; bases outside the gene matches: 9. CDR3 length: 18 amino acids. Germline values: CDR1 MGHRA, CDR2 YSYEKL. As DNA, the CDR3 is TGCGCCAGCAGCCAGAGGGGACAGGGGGCAACCGGGAACACTGAAGCTTTCTTT. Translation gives CASSQRGQGATGNTEAFF.

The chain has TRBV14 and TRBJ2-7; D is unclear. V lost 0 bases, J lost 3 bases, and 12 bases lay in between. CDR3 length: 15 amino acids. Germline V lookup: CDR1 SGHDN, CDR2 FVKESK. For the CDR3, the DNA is TGTGCCAGCAGCCAAGATCCGGACGCTAGCTACGAGCAGTACTTC. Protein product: CASSQDPDASYEQYF.

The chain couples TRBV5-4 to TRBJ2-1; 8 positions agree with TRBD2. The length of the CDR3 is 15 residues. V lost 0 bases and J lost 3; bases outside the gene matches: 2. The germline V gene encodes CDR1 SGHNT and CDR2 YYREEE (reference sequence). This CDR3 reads CASSLGGGHYNEQFF. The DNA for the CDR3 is TGTGCCAGCAGCTTGGGCGGGGGGCACTACAATGAGCAGTTCTTC.

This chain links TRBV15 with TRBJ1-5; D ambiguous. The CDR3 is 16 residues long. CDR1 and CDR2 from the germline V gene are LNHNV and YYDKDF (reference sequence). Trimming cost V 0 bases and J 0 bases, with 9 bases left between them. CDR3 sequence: CATSRDFQVSNQPQHF. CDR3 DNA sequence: TGTGCCACCAGCAGAGATTTCCAGGTTAGCAATCAGCCCCAGCATTTT.

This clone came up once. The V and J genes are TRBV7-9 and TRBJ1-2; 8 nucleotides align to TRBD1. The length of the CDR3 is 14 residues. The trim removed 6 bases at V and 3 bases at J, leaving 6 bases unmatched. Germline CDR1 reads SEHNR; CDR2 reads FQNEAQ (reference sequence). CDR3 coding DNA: TGTGCCAGCAGGGTATCAGGGGGCGACTATGGCTACACCTTC. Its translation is CASRVSGGDYGYTF.

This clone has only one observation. CDR3 sequence: CASSISARRYNEQFF. CDR3 DNA sequence: TGTGCCAGTAGTATTTCGGCTAGGAGGTACAATGAGCAGTTCTTC. The chain uses TRBV19 and TRBJ2-1, with D perhaps TRBD2 (5 bases). CDR1 LNHDA and CDR2 SQIVND come from the germline V gene (reference sequence). CDR3 length equals 15 residues. V lost 3 bases to trimming and J lost 4 bases, with 13 bases between them.

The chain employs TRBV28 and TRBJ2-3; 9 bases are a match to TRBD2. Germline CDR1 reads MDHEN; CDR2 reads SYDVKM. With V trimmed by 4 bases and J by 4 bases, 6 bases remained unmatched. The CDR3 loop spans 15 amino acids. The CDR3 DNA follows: TGTGCCAGCAGTTACAGCGGGAGGAGTCCAGATACGCAGTATTTT. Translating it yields CASSYSGRSPDTQYF. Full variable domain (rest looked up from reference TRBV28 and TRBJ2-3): DVKVTQSSRYLVKRTGEKVFLECVQDMDHENMFWYRQDPGLGLRLIYFSYDVKMKEKGDIPEGYSVSREKKERFSLILESASTNQTSMYLCASSYSGRSPDTQYFGPGTRLTVL.

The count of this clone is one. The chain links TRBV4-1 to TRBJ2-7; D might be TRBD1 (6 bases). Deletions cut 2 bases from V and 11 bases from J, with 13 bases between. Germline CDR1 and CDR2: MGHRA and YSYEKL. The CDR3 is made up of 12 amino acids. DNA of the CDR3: TGCGCCAGCAGCCAACACTCAGACAGGAAGTACTTC. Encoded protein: CASSQHSDRKYF.

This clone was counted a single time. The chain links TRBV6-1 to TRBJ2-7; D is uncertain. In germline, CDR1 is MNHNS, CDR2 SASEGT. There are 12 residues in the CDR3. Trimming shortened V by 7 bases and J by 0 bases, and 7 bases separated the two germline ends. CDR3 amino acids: CASTGFSYEQYF. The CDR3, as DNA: TGTGCCAGCACCGGGTTCTCCTACGAGCAGTACTTC.

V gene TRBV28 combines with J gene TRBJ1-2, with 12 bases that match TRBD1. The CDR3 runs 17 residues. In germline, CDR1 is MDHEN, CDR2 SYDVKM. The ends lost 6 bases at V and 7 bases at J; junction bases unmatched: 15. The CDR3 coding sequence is TGTGCCAGCAGCCCGGCGGGAGGGACAGGGGGCGATCGTGGCTACACCTTC. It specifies CASSPAGGTGGDRGYTF.

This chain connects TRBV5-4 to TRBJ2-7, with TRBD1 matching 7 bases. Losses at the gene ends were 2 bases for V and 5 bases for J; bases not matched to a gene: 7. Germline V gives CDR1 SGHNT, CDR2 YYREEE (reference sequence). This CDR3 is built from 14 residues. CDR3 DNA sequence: TGTGCCAGCAGCTTTGACAGGGAGCAGGACGAGCAGTACTTC. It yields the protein CASSFDREQDEQYF.

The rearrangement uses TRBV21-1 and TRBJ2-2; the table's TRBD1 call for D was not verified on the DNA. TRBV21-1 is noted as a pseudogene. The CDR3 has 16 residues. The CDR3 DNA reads TGTGCCAGCAGCACTCATGGGACAAGGAACACCGGGGAGCTGTTTTTT. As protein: CASSTHGTRNTGELFF.

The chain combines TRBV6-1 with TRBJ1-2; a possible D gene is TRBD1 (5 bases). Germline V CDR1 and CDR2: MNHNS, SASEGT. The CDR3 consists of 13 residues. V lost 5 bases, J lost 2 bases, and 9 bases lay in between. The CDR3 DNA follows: TGTGCCAGCAGTAAGGGGAGGAACTATGGCTACACCTTC. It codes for CASSKGRNYGYTF.

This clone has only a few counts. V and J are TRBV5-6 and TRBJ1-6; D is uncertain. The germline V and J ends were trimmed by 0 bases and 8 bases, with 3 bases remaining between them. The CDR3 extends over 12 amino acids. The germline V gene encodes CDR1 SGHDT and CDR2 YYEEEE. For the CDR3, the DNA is TGTGCCAGCAGCTTGGGGGATTCACCCCTCCACTTT. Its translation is CASSLGDSPLHF.

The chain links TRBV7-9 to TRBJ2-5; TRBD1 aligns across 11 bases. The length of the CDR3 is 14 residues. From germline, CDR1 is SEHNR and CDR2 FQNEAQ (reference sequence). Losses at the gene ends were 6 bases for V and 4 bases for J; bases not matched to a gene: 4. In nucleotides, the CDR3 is TGTGCCAGCAGACGGACAGGGGGCGCAGAGACCCAGTACTTC. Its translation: CASRRTGGAETQYF.

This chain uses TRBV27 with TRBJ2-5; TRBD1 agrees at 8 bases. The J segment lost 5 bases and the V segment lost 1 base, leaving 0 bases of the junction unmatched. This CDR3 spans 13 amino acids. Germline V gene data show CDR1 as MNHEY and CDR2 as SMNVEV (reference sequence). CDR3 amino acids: CASSLYRGETQYF. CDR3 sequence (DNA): TGTGCCAGCAGTTTATACAGGGGGGAGACCCAGTACTTC.

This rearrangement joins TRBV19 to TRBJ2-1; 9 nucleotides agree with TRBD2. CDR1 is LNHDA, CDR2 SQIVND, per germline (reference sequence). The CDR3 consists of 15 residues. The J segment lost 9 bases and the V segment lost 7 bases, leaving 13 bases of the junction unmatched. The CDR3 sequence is CASTTAAGGFGEQFF. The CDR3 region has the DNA TGTGCCAGTACCACGGCGGCGGGGGGGTTTGGTGAGCAGTTCTTC.

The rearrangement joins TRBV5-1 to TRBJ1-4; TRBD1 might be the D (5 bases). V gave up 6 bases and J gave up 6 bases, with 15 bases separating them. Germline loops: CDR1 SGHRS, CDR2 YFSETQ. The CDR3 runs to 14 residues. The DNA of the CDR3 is TGCGCCAGCACCTTAGGGGCCCGGGATGAAAAACTGTTTTTT. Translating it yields CASTLGARDEKLFF.

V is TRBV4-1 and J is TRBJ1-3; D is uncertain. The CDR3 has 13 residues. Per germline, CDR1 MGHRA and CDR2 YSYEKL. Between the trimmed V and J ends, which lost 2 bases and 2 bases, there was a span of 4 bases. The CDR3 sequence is CASSQLPGNTIYF. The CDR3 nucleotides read TGCGCCAGCAGCCAACTGCCTGGAAACACCATATATTTT.